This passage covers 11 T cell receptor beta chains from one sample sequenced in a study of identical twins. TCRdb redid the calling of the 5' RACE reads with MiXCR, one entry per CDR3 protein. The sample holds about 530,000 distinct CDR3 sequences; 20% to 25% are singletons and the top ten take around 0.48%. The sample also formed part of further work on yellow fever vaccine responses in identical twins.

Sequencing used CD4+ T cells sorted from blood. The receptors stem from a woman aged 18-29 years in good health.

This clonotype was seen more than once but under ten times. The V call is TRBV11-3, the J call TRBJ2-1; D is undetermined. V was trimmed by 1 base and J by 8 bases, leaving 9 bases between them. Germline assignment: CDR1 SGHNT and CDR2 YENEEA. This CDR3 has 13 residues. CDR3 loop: CASSLGYPDEQFF. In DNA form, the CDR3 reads TGTGCCAGCAGCTTAGGTTACCCCGATGAGCAGTTCTTC.

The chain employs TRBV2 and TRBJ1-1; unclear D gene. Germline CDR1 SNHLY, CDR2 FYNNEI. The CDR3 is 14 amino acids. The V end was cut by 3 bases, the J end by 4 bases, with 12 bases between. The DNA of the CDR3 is TGTGCCAGCAGTGAGGAGGAATGGGGCACTGAAGCTTTCTTT. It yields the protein CASSEEEWGTEAFF. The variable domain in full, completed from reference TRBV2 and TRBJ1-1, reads EPEVTQTPSHQVTQMGQEVILRCVPISNHLYFYWYRQILGQKVEFLVSFYNNEISEKSEIFDDQFSVERPDGSNFTLKIRSTKLEDSAMYFCASSEEEWGTEAFFGQGTRLTVV.

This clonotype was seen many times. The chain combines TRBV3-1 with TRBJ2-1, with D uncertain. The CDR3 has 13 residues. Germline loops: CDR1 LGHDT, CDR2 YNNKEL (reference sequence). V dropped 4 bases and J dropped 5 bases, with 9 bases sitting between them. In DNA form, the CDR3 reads TGTGCCAGCAGCCCCCTCCTCAACAATGAGCAGTTCTTC. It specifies CASSPLLNNEQFF.

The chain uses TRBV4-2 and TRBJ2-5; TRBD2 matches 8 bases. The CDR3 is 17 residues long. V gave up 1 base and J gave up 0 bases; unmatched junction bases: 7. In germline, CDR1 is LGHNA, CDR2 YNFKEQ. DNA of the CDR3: TGTGCCAGCAGCCAAGGTGGGGCGGGGGGTTACCAAGAGACCCAGTACTTC. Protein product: CASSQGGAGGYQETQYF.

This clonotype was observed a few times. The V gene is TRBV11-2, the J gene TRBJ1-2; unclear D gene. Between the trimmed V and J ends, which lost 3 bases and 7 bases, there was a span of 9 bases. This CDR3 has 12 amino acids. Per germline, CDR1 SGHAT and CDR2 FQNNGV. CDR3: CASSFVRGGYTF. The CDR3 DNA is TGTGCCAGCAGCTTTGTTCGGGGTGGCTACACCTTC.

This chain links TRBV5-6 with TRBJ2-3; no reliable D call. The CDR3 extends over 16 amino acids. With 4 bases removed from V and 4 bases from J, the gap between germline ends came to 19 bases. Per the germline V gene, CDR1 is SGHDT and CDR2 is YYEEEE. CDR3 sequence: CASSPERVIRADTQYF. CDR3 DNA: TGTGCCAGCAGCCCGGAGCGTGTAATTCGGGCAGATACGCAGTATTTT.

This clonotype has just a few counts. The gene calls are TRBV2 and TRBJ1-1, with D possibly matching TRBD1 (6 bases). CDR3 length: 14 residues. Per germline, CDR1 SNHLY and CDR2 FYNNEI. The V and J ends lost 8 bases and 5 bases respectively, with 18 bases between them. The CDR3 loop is CASVGQGTMTEAFF. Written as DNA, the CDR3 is TGTGCCAGCGTGGGGCAGGGGACGATGACTGAAGCTTTCTTT.

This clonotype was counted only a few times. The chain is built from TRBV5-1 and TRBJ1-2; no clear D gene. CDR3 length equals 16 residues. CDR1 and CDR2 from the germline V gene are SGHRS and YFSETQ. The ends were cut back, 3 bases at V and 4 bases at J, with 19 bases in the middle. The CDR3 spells CASSSKARTDLYGYTF. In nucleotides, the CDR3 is TGCGCCAGCAGCTCGAAGGCGCGGACGGATCTCTATGGCTACACCTTC.

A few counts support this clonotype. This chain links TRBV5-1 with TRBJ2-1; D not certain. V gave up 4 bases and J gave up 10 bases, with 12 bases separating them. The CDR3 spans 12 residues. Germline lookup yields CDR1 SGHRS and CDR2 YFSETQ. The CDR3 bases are TGCGCCAGCAGCCCGTTCGGCGAAGAGCAGTTCTTC. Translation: CASSPFGEEQFF.

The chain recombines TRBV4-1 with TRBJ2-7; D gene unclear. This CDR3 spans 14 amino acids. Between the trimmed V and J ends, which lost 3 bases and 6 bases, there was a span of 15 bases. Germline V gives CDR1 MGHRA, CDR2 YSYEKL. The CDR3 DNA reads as TGCGCCAGCAGCCAGTCATCGTTGGTTGGCGAGCAGTACTTC. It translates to CASSQSSLVGEQYF.

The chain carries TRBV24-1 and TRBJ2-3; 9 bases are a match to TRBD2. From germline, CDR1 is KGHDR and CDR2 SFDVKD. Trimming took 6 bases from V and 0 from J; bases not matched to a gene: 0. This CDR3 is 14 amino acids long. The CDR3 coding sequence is TGTGCCACCAGTACTAGCGGGAGCACAGATACGCAGTATTTT. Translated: CATSTSGSTDTQYF.